This T cell receptor beta chain is drawn from a study of neurological immune-mediated disorders (dated by TCRdb to about 2019). Looking at the study overall: Among the roughly 34 multiple sclerosis patients, relapsing-remitting MS was present in some 31 and secondary progressive MS was present in 3. Peripheral blood TCR-beta repertoires from HTLV-I-associated myelopathy (HAM/TSP) patients, multiple sclerosis patients and healthy controls were compared by UMI-based sequencing. The 85 to 110 TCR-beta libraries included longitudinal samples, technical triplicates and paired sorted CD4+ and CD8+ T-cell subsets alongside PBMC samples. The cohort comprised 68 subjects: roughly 15 HAM/TSP patients, approximately 34 multiple sclerosis patients and 20 or so healthy controls. Study-wide conclusions, independent of this receptor: No identical CDR3 amino acid sequences were shared among expanded clones across subjects, suggesting private TCR-beta repertoires in all groups. The MS cluster was not associated with any clinical or MRI features, and the authors stated that larger cohorts are needed. The highest TCR clonal expansion was observed in HAM/TSP patients, whereas the lowest was observed in MS patients, even when compared with healthy controls. Phylogenetic analysis grouped repertoires from 18 of 34 MS patients into a cluster of related CDR3 sequences, suggesting a possible repertoire-level signature.

For the unsorted PBMC libraries, 2 million PBMCs were stored in RNAlater at -80 degrees C until RNA extraction and were used to generate the libraries. Multiple sclerosis patients were enrolled in a US clinical protocol under which disease progression was evaluated by magnetic resonance imaging. Peripheral blood was subjected to Ficoll-Hypaque density gradient centrifugation to isolate PBMCs, which were then cryopreserved in liquid nitrogen. To synthesize cDNA, template-switch 5'RACE was performed with a primer carrying a 10-nucleotide random unique molecular identifier so that each TCR transcript was tagged. Over 180 million TCR-beta sequences, covering 15-18 subjects, were produced in each sequencing run. The RNeasy kit was used to extract total RNA. The KAPA Real-time Library Amplification kit was used to amplify TCR-beta VDJ regions with primers for the TCR constant region and the 5'RACE anchor. Sample indexes and Illumina adaptors were added in a first PCR, and a second PCR then increased library yield. The roughly 650 bp TCR product was size-selected on a 2% E-gel SizeSelection system after Ampure bead purification. Library quality was checked on a Bioanalyzer, concentration was measured with Qubit, and libraries were quantified with the Kapa Library Quantification kit before pooling. An Illumina HiSeq 2500 sequenced the libraries paired-end 2 x 150 bp. To increase sequence diversity, 25-30% phiX was spiked into each library pool. On the study's bioinformatics: Quality-filtered reads were processed with the UMI-based MiGEC pipeline, which removed over 75% of raw TCR sequences during error correction. IMGT germline references were used for aligning VDJ genes, and each clonotype was defined as a unique CDR3 amino acid sequence together with its V-J genes. Clonal expansion, Shannon diversity, and CDR3 relatedness (CalcPairwiseDistances, ClusterSamples) were evaluated with VDJtools, and phylogenetic trees were built with CLCbio workbench. A clone was classed as expanded if it had 8 or more unique UMIs, a cutoff based on coefficient-of-variation modelling across technical triplicates. TCRdb's own reprocessing of the public reads used fastp at Q25 and MiXCR and kept productive beta chains. CDR3 protein sequences are deduplicated, and each keeps its most common genes and DNA. TCRdb, rather than the study authors, made the V and J calls. Across this sample there are about 71,000 distinct CDR3 sequences, with 4.5% seen only once. Jointly, the top ten make up less than 8% of the sample.

V loses 7 bases at its end and J loses 6 bases; junction bases beyond the gene matches: 14. Taken from the germline V gene, the CDR1 and CDR2 loops are SGHDN and FVKESK. The CDR3 spans 16 residues, from the cysteine through the phenylalanine. The kept DNA is CDR3 alone, 48 bases in frame from the first base. This clonotype was counted only a few times. There is no known antigen for this receptor. No clone much larger than this one lies a single base away; base qualities are absent. This clonotype originated in a man under 40 with multiple sclerosis. The chain is made from TRBV14 and TRBJ2-3, with 9 central nucleotides matching TRBD2. The sample comprised PBMCs. This receptor carries the CDR3 CASTPIWRGGVDTQYF. The nucleotide sequence is TGTGCCAGCACCCCCATATGGCGGGGGGGCGTGGATACGCAGTATTTT.